Presented here are 17 T cell receptor beta chains from one specimen sequenced in a study of blood T cell repertoires in COVID-19 (dated by TCRdb to 2018 to 2021). The library was obtained by the immunoSEQ multiplex PCR assay. What TCRdb holds here is the immuneACCESS table cut down to in-frame rearrangements. Part of the clones is not present; checked against another copy, under half of the missing clones reflect an unresolved V gene, and the others are unexplained. Here the sample has about 350,000 clones; roughly 87% occur a single time. Around 3% of the sample belongs to the ten largest clones. Sequencing used PBMCs or T cells enriched from blood (not recorded which). The source of these receptors is a woman under 40 who had recovered from COVID-19.

The chain combines TRBV28 with TRBJ1-1, with 7 bases aligning to TRBD1. The CDR3 is 14 residues long. Germline CDR1 MDHEN, CDR2 SYDVKM. The V and J ends lost 3 bases and 4 bases, in that order; junction bases with no gene match: 5. CDR3 protein: CASSFLRGSTEAFF. The DNA for the CDR3 is TGTGCCAGCAGTTTTCTCAGGGGGTCCACTGAAGCTTTCTTT.

This clone has only a few counts. The J gene is TRBJ2-2, the V gene TRBV27; 7 bases are a match to TRBD2. Germline V gives CDR1 MNHEY, CDR2 SMNVEV (reference sequence). The CDR3 has 16 amino acids. J was trimmed by 5 bases and V by 0 bases; bases with no gene match: 6. This chain's CDR3 is CASSLSRVRGTGELFF. The CDR3 DNA follows: TGTGCCAGCAGTTTATCGCGAGTGCGGGGGACCGGGGAGCTGTTTTTT.

The V gene is TRBV19, the J gene TRBJ1-5; D may be TRBD1 (6 bases). CDR1 and CDR2 from the germline V gene are LNHDA and SQIVND (reference sequence). The CDR3 is made up of 14 amino acids. V lost 8 bases and J lost 0, with 11 bases in between. In nucleotides, the CDR3 is TGTGCCAGTGACAGGCTTTCTAGCAATCAGCCCCAGCATTTT. Translated: CASDRLSSNQPQHF.

The chain combines TRBV11-2 with TRBJ1-1; D call uncertain. Germline V gives CDR1 SGHAT, CDR2 FQNNGV. Trimming took off 3 bases at V and 1 base at J, with 9 bases between the two ends. This CDR3 is 14 amino acids long. CDR3 DNA sequence: TGTGCCAGCAGCTTCTATACGAAGAACACTGAAGCTTTCTTT. Translation gives CASSFYTKNTEAFF.

V and J are TRBV5-1 and TRBJ1-4, with a tentative D call TRBD1 (6 bases). Germline lookup yields CDR1 SGHRS and CDR2 YFSETQ. V was clipped by 5 bases and J by 3 bases, with 8 bases between them. The CDR3 covers 13 residues. The CDR3 sequence is CASRTGPNEKLFF. Written as DNA, the CDR3 is TGCGCCAGCAGGACAGGACCTAATGAAAAACTGTTTTTT. Using reference TRBV5-1 and TRBJ1-4 for the parts outside the CDR3, the full variable domain is KAGVTQTPRYLIKTRGQQVTLSCSPISGHRSVSWYQQTPGQGLQFLFEYFSETQRNKGNFPGRFSGRQFSNSRSEMNVSTLELGDSALYLCASRTGPNEKLFFGSGTQLSVL.

The CDR3 reads CAISDHRDRGRTGELFF. CDR3 bases: TGTGCCATCAGTGACCACCGGGACAGGGGAAGGACCGGGGAGCTGTTTTTT. The V and J genes are TRBV10-3 and TRBJ2-2; 10 bases agree with TRBD1. J was trimmed by 5 bases and V by 3 bases; bases with no gene match: 9. CDR1 and CDR2 (germline): ENHRY, SYGVKD. This CDR3 has 17 residues.

The V and J genes are TRBV12-3 or TRBV12-4 and TRBJ2-7; D ambiguous. V lost 5 bases and J lost 2, with 7 bases in between. This CDR3 region has 12 residues. The CDR3 DNA sequence: TGTGCCAGCAGTACTCCGGCCTACGAGCAGTACTTC. It yields the protein CASSTPAYEQYF.

This chain links TRBV19 with TRBJ2-3; possible D gene TRBD2, 6 bases. Trimming shortened V by 6 bases and J by 0 bases, and 10 bases separated the two germline ends. The CDR3 consists of 14 residues. CDR1 and CDR2 (germline): LNHDA, SQIVND (reference sequence). CDR3 amino acids: CASRGGRSTDTQYF. The CDR3 nucleotides read TGTGCCAGTAGGGGGGGACGGAGCACAGATACGCAGTATTTT.

This chain uses TRBV5-4 with TRBJ2-1; 9 bases are a match to TRBD2. This CDR3 is built from 15 residues. CDR1 is SGHNT and CDR2 is YYREEE in the germline V gene (reference sequence). Trimming cost V 1 base and J 5 bases; bases outside gene matches: 4. The CDR3 bases are TGTGCCAGCAGCTTGAAGCGGGGGGCCGACAATGAGCAGTTCTTC. It specifies CASSLKRGADNEQFF.

The V and J genes are TRBV15 and TRBJ2-1; 7 bases are shared with TRBD1. Germline CDR1 LNHNV, CDR2 YYDKDF (reference sequence). CDR3 size: 14 residues. V lost 5 bases to trimming and J lost 7 bases; unmatched junction nucleotides: 8. CDR3 bases: TGTGCCACCAGCCAGGGGACAGAATCAAATGAGCAGTTCTTC. Translation gives CATSQGTESNEQFF.

This chain links TRBV4-1 with TRBJ1-6; TRBD1 aligns across 8 bases. The V and J ends lost 3 bases and 7 bases, in that order; junction bases with no gene match: 5. This CDR3 region has 15 residues. Germline CDR1 and CDR2: MGHRA and YSYEKL. The CDR3 sequence is CASSQLDRENSPLHF. The DNA of the CDR3 is TGCGCCAGCAGCCAGCTGGACAGGGAGAATTCACCCCTCCACTTT.

In DNA form, the CDR3 reads TGTGCCAGCAGTTTCCCGACAGGCGAGGGTCATTCACCCCTCCACTTT. Protein sequence: CASSFPTGEGHSPLHF. V usage is TRBV6-5 and J usage is TRBJ1-6, with TRBD1 as a possible D gene (6 bases). The V gene's germline CDR1 is MNHEY and CDR2 SVGAGI. The CDR3 extends over 16 amino acids. V gave up 4 bases and J gave up 8 bases, with 18 bases separating them.

The CDR3 DNA reads TGTGCCAGCTCACCGGCTACAGGGTCCGAGTATGGCTACACCTTC. It specifies CASSPATGSEYGYTF. The rearrangement uses TRBV18 and TRBJ1-2; a weak D match, TRBD1 (6 bases). Germline V gene lookup returns CDR1 KGHSH and CDR2 LQKENI. The CDR3 is 15 residues long. V was pared by 3 bases and J by 5 bases, with 16 bases between.

The chain combines TRBV5-1 with TRBJ2-7; D is possibly TRBD1 (6 bases). This CDR3 contains 14 residues. The germline V and J ends were trimmed by 5 bases and 0 bases, with 12 bases remaining between them. The germline gives CDR1 SGHRS, CDR2 YFSETQ. CDR3 residues: CASRVTGNSYEQYF. The CDR3 coding sequence is TGCGCCAGCAGAGTTACAGGGAACTCCTACGAGCAGTACTTC. The full variable domain, rest sourced from reference TRBV5-1 and TRBJ2-7, is KAGVTQTPRYLIKTRGQQVTLSCSPISGHRSVSWYQQTPGQGLQFLFEYFSETQRNKGNFPGRFSGRQFSNSRSEMNVSTLELGDSALYLCASRVTGNSYEQYFGPGTRLTVT.

V usage is TRBV7-2 and J usage is TRBJ1-3, with 8 bases fitting TRBD1. V shed 4 bases, J shed 2 bases, and the junction held 4 bases outside the gene matches. The CDR3 extends over 15 amino acids. Looked up from germline, CDR1 is SGHTA and CDR2 is FQGNSA. Written as DNA, the CDR3 is TGTGCCAGCAGCTCTTCACAGGGGGCTGGAAACACCATATATTTT. It yields the protein CASSSSQGAGNTIYF.

The chain is built from TRBV5-1 and TRBJ1-2, with D unclear. Trimming shortened V by 2 bases and J by 0 bases, and 14 bases separated the two germline ends. The CDR3 has 16 residues. The germline V gene has CDR1 SGHRS and CDR2 YFSETQ. CDR3 bases: TGCGCCAGCAGCTTTGGCCTCCACGGAGCTAACTATGGCTACACCTTC. The encoded protein is CASSFGLHGANYGYTF.

The J gene is TRBJ1-5, the V gene TRBV7-5; TRBD1 is taken as the D call from the table, unchecked against the DNA. TRBV7-5 is noted as a pseudogene. The CDR3 spans 15 residues. CDR3 in DNA: TGTGCCAGAAGCTGGGACAGGGAGGGCAATCAGCCCCAGCATTTT. It encodes CARSWDREGNQPQHF.